One sample yielded the 23 T cell receptor beta chains listed below, sequenced in a study of glioma-infiltrating T cells after dendritic cell vaccination. Data came from immunoSEQ multiplex PCR; TCRdb stores just in-frame clones and leaves some out. The sample includes tens of thousands of clones, approximately 80% of them seen just once. The input for sequencing was blood, taken before dendritic cell vaccination. The receptors come from a human donor with glioblastoma.

This clone was seen a few times. This sequence joins TRBV28 and TRBJ1-1; 7 nucleotides line up with TRBD1. Germline values: CDR1 MDHEN, CDR2 SYDVKM. The V segment lost 8 bases and the J segment 2 bases; nucleotides outside the gene matches: 5. The CDR3 consists of 13 residues. This chain's CDR3 is CASAGTVNTEAFF. CDR3 bases: TGTGCCAGCGCCGGGACAGTTAACACTGAAGCTTTCTTT.

This chain connects TRBV19 to TRBJ2-1; 11 bases fit TRBD2. V lost 6 bases to trimming and J lost 2 bases; unmatched junction nucleotides: 6. CDR1 is LNHDA and CDR2 is SQIVND in the germline V gene (reference sequence). The CDR3 spans 16 residues. The CDR3 nucleotides are TGTGCCAGTAGGGAACTAGCGGGGGCCACCTACAATGAGCAGTTCTTC. Translating it yields CASRELAGATYNEQFF.

This clone was seen just once. The V call is TRBV7-3, the J call TRBJ1-2; D may be TRBD1 (6 bases). The CDR3 totals 16 residues. The germline V gene encodes CDR1 SGHTA and CDR2 FQGTGA. The V and J ends lost 5 bases and 7 bases respectively, with 23 bases between them. The CDR3 reads CASSDRGGASRVGYTF. DNA of the CDR3: TGTGCCAGCAGCGACCGCGGGGGCGCTTCAAGGGTTGGCTACACCTTC. Combining the CDR3 with reference TRBV7-3 and TRBJ1-2 gives the whole variable domain GAGVSQTPSNKVTEKGKYVELRCDPISGHTALYWYRQSLGQGPEFLIYFQGTGAADDSGLPNDRFFAVRPEGSVSTLKIQRTERGDSAVYLCASSDRGGASRVGYTFGSGTRLTVV.

This clone has a single count. V gene TRBV19 combines with J gene TRBJ2-1, with 7 bases lining up with TRBD1. The CDR3 contains 16 residues. Germline V CDR1 and CDR2: LNHDA, SQIVND (reference sequence). The J segment lost 7 bases and the V segment lost 0 bases, leaving 9 bases of the junction unmatched. In DNA form, the CDR3 reads TGTGCCAGTAGTATAGATCAACAGGGGTATAGGAATGAGCAGTTCTTC. This translates into CASSIDQQGYRNEQFF.

This sequence joins TRBV4-1 and TRBJ1-5, with D perhaps matching TRBD1 (5 bases). Trimming shortened V by 0 bases and J by 9 bases, and 15 bases separated the two germline ends. The CDR3 runs to 15 residues. Looked up from germline, CDR1 is MGHRA and CDR2 is YSYEKL. CDR3 in amino acids: CASSQDLPGSTPQHF. CDR3 DNA sequence: TGCGCCAGCAGCCAAGATCTCCCAGGGTCAACGCCCCAGCATTTT.

This clone was recorded only once. The rearrangement uses TRBV5-1 and TRBJ2-1; D unresolved. Germline-derived CDR1 and CDR2 are SGHRS and YFSETQ. The V end was cut by 2 bases, the J end by 8 bases, with 5 bases between. The CDR3 loop spans 11 amino acids. CDR3 region: CASSFSDEQFF. CDR3 DNA: TGCGCCAGCAGCTTCTCGGATGAGCAGTTCTTC.

This clone has only a few counts. V usage is TRBV5-1 and J usage is TRBJ2-5; D might be TRBD1 (6 bases). The CDR3 runs to 15 residues. Germline-derived CDR1 and CDR2 are SGHRS and YFSETQ. Trimming cost V 0 bases and J 2 bases, with 11 bases left between them. The CDR3 spells CASSLGRGQQETQYF. In DNA form, the CDR3 reads TGCGCCAGCAGCTTGGGTCGTGGACAGCAAGAGACCCAGTACTTC.

The gene calls are TRBV10-3 and TRBJ2-7; maybe TRBD1 (6 bases). The V gene lost 6 bases and the J gene lost 0 bases, with 12 bases spanning the gap. CDR3 length: 14 amino acids. From germline, CDR1 is ENHRY and CDR2 SYGVKD. The CDR3 region is CAISPGVISYEQYF. The CDR3 DNA reads TGTGCCATCAGCCCAGGGGTAATCTCCTACGAGCAGTACTTC.

The chain has TRBV6-5 and TRBJ1-2; TRBD1 agrees at 7 bases. The CDR3 is 16 amino acids. V was clipped by 0 bases and J by 3 bases; unmatched bases: 7. Germline V gives CDR1 MNHEY, CDR2 SVGAGI. This CDR3 is CASSYSYRTGDYGYTF. The CDR3 coding sequence is TGTGCCAGCAGTTACTCCTACAGGACAGGCGACTATGGCTACACCTTC.

The chain recombines TRBV7-9 with TRBJ2-1; D unclear. CDR3 length: 9 amino acids. V was trimmed by 4 bases and J by 11 bases, leaving 3 bases between them. Germline V gene lookup returns CDR1 SEHNR and CDR2 FQNEAQ (reference sequence). CDR3 protein: CASSSQQFF. In DNA, the CDR3 is TGTGCCAGCAGCTCTCAGCAGTTCTTC.

This rearrangement joins TRBV14 to TRBJ2-2, with 7 bases aligning to TRBD2. This CDR3 is 13 amino acids long. The germline V gene encodes CDR1 SGHDN and CDR2 FVKESK. After removal of 11 bases from V and 2 bases from J, the junction contained 5 bases not matched to a gene. CDR3 in DNA: TGTGCCGGGGGGGACCTTAACACCGGGGAGCTGTTTTTT. Translated, it gives CAGGDLNTGELFF.

This chain connects TRBV7-2 to TRBJ1-3; 7 bases map to TRBD1. J gave up 1 base and V 4 bases, and 1 base lay outside the gene matches. CDR1 SGHTA and CDR2 FQGNSA come from the germline V gene. The CDR3 sequence is 14 residues long. The CDR3 reads CASSSRGSGNTIYF. The CDR3 nucleotides read TGTGCCAGCAGCTCCAGGGGGTCTGGAAACACCATATATTTT.

In its sample, this clone was seen a few times. The chain uses TRBV5-4 and TRBJ2-5, with 8 bases that match TRBD2. Germline CDR1 reads SGHNT; CDR2 reads YYREEE (reference sequence). The CDR3 has 15 residues. The V segment lost 0 bases and the J segment 5 bases; nucleotides outside the gene matches: 6. The DNA for the CDR3 is TGTGCCAGCAGCTTGGGATTCGGCGGGGGGGAGACCCAGTACTTC. This encodes CASSLGFGGGETQYF.

The V call is TRBV4-1, the J call TRBJ2-1, with TRBD2 matching 14 bases. This CDR3 region has 15 residues. Unmatched junction bases numbered 8, after V lost 6 bases and J lost 10 bases. The germline gives CDR1 MGHRA, CDR2 YSYEKL. CDR3 loop: CASRPGLAGVSEQFF. The CDR3 bases are TGCGCCAGCAGACCGGGACTAGCGGGAGTTTCCGAGCAGTTCTTC.

This clone has just a few counts. This CDR3 is CASKIGSYGTGELFF. CDR3 sequence (DNA): TGCGCCAGCAAGATCGGGTCTTACGGCACCGGGGAGCTGTTTTTT. The chain couples TRBV5-1 to TRBJ2-2; D gene ambiguous. The length of the CDR3 is 15 residues. The V gene's germline CDR1 is SGHRS and CDR2 YFSETQ. Trimming cost V 6 bases and J 4 bases, with 16 bases left between them.

This clone came up once. The chain joins TRBV15 to TRBJ2-5, with D unresolved. The V and J ends lost 0 bases and 2 bases respectively, with 10 bases between them. CDR3 length: 15 amino acids. CDR1 and CDR2 from the germline V gene are LNHNV and YYDKDF (reference sequence). This CDR3 is CATSRDYNRQETQYF. The CDR3 region has the DNA TGTGCCACCAGCAGAGATTATAACAGACAAGAGACCCAGTACTTC.

This chain joins TRBV29-1 and TRBJ2-1, with TRBD2 matching over 8 bases. V gave up 5 bases and J gave up 4 bases; unmatched junction bases: 16. The CDR3 consists of 17 residues. Per the germline V gene, CDR1 is SQVTM and CDR2 is ANQGSEA. CDR3 amino acids: CSVKGWASGSEYNEQFF. In nucleotides, the CDR3 is TGCAGCGTTAAAGGGTGGGCTAGCGGGTCCGAATACAATGAGCAGTTCTTC.

The J gene is TRBJ2-4, the V gene TRBV15; D is ambiguous. V was shortened by 5 bases and J by 1 base, with 12 bases between the two germline ends. CDR3 size: 15 residues. CDR1 is LNHNV, CDR2 YYDKDF, per germline (reference sequence). The CDR3 protein is CATSAHPVAKNIQYF. In DNA form, the CDR3 reads TGTGCCACCAGCGCACACCCTGTGGCCAAAAACATTCAGTACTTC. The whole variable domain, filled in from reference TRBV15 and TRBJ2-4, reads DAMVIQNPRYQVTQFGKPVTLSCSQTLNHNVMYWYQQKSSQAPKLLFHYYDKDFNNEADTPDNFQSRRPNTSFCFLDIRSPGLGDTAMYLCATSAHPVAKNIQYFGAGTRLSVL.

This clone occurred many times. The chain employs TRBV6-4 and TRBJ2-3; 9 bases line up with TRBD2. This CDR3 has 15 residues. CDR1 and CDR2 from the germline V gene are MRHNA and SNTAGT. V dropped 2 bases and J dropped 3; count of bases not matched to a gene: 3. This chain's CDR3 is CASSDVAGGTDTQYF. The CDR3 DNA reads as TGTGCCAGCAGTGACGTTGCGGGGGGGACAGATACGCAGTATTTT.

Concerning this clone: This specimen includes other DNA sequences encoding the same CDR3. The chain employs TRBV11-3 and TRBJ2-1, with TRBD1 matching 10 bases. CDR3 length: 16 residues. Per the germline V gene, CDR1 is SGHNT and CDR2 is YENEEA. J gave up 0 bases and V 4 bases, and 3 bases lay outside the gene matches. CDR3 bases: TGTGCCAGCAGCTCCAGGGACAGGGGCTCCTACAATGAGCAGTTCTTC. This gives the protein CASSSRDRGSYNEQFF.

In this sample, this clone turned up a few times. The V call is TRBV10-3, the J call TRBJ2-1; 10 bases fit TRBD2. This CDR3 region has 15 residues. After removal of 0 bases from V and 10 bases from J, the junction contained 6 bases not matched to a gene. The V gene's germline CDR1 is ENHRY and CDR2 SYGVKD. The CDR3 nucleotides read TGTGCCATCAGTGAGTCGCTAGCGGGAGCTATGGAGCAGTTCTTC. Residues: CAISESLAGAMEQFF.

The CDR3 reads CASSLGPMGTGGNSPLHF. For the CDR3, the DNA is TGTGCCAGCAGCCTAGGACCAATGGGGACAGGGGGCAATTCACCCCTCCACTTT. The V call is TRBV14, the J call TRBJ1-6; TRBD1 agrees at 12 bases. CDR3 length: 18 residues. Trimming removed 4 bases from V and 7 bases from J; junction bases left unmatched: 11. Germline CDR1 and CDR2: SGHDN and FVKESK. Drawing the rest from reference TRBV14 and TRBJ1-6, the complete variable domain is EAGVTQFPSHSVIEKGQTVTLRCDPISGHDNLYWYRRVMGKEIKFLLHFVKESKQDESGMPNNRFLAERTGGTYSTLKVQPAELEDSGVYFCASSLGPMGTGGNSPLHFGNGTRLTVT.

The chain is built from TRBV4-1 and TRBJ2-1, with 11 bases lining up with TRBD2. Germline-derived CDR1 and CDR2 are MGHRA and YSYEKL. J gave up 3 bases and V 4 bases, and 2 bases lay outside the gene matches. The CDR3 totals 15 residues. This chain's CDR3 is CASSPGTSGYNEQFF. DNA of the CDR3: TGCGCCAGCAGCCCTGGGACTAGCGGCTACAATGAGCAGTTCTTC.